What follows describes a single T cell receptor (beta chain). Germline V lookup: CDR1 DFQATT, CDR2 SNEGSKA (reference sequence). The V and J ends lost 5 bases and 4 bases respectively, with 2 bases between them. The CDR3 extends over 10 amino acids. This entry is derived from a study of CD8+ T cells in alopecia areata. Study background: Treated patients swallowed 5 to 10 mg of oral tofacitinib twice daily.

Extracted RNA was reverse transcribed into cDNA, the sequencing template. Data came from immunoSEQ multiplex PCR; TCRdb stores just in-frame clones and leaves some out. The sample lists about 150,000 clones, approximately 45% seen once, with approximately 7% in the top ten. Input material: CD4+ T cells sorted from blood. V usage is TRBV20-1 and J usage is TRBJ1-4; D remains unclear. This receptor was obtained from a human donor with alopecia areata. This CDR3 reads CSAVNEKLFF. The CDR3 bases are TGCAGTGCTGTTAATGAAAAACTGTTTTTT.